The next 27 T cell receptor beta chains were all read from a single sample in a study of blood T cell repertoires in COVID-19. The data were produced by immunoSEQ multiplex PCR, yet TCRdb's version contains in-frame clones alone and is incomplete. Among 110,000 or so clones listed, approximately 79% were seen once. Sequencing was performed on peripheral blood. Every receptor here comes from a man aged 50 to 59 with acute or convalescent COVID-19.

This clone showed up just a few times. The same CDR3 also results from other DNA sequences found in this sample. CDR3 region: CASSSGQANYGYTF. In DNA, the CDR3 is TGCGCCAGCAGCTCGGGACAGGCTAACTATGGCTACACCTTC. The chain recombines TRBV5-1 with TRBJ1-2; 8 positions agree with TRBD1. Trimming at V came to 3 bases and at J to 0 bases, leaving 1 base not matched to a gene. Germline V lookup: CDR1 SGHRS, CDR2 YFSETQ. This CDR3 is 14 amino acids long.

V is TRBV5-1 and J is TRBJ1-3; D is unresolved. The germline V gene has CDR1 SGHRS and CDR2 YFSETQ. The CDR3 contains 13 residues. V was cut by 5 bases and J by 0 bases, with 6 bases left in between. The CDR3 DNA reads as TGCGCCAGCAGGAGGAACTCTGGAAACACCATATATTTT. The encoded protein is CASRRNSGNTIYF.

The rearrangement links TRBV27 to TRBJ2-5, with 10 bases fitting TRBD2. Germline V gene lookup returns CDR1 MNHEY and CDR2 SMNVEV (reference sequence). This CDR3 comprises 16 residues. The V gene end was trimmed by 4 bases and the J gene end by 3 bases; junction bases not matched to a gene: 8. The CDR3 bases are TGTGCCAGCAGTTCCGTCTCAGCGGGGGGGGAAGAGACCCAGTACTTC. Protein sequence: CASSSVSAGGEETQYF.

The CDR3 DNA sequence: TGTGCCAGCAGCTTGGACCGGGGCACTGAAGCTTTCTTT. Protein sequence: CASSLDRGTEAFF. The chain carries TRBV5-8 and TRBJ1-1; D is unclear. V lost 0 bases and J 4 bases, leaving 7 bases between the germline ends. The germline V gene has CDR1 SGHTS and CDR2 YDEGEE. The CDR3 consists of 13 residues.

Here the CDR3 reads CATPADRPIYGYTF. CDR3 coding DNA: TGTGCCACCCCCGCTGACAGGCCCATCTATGGCTACACCTTC. The chain has TRBV24-1 and TRBJ1-2, with D perhaps matching TRBD1 (6 bases). Trimming took off 9 bases at V and 4 bases at J, with 17 bases between the two ends. This CDR3 comprises 14 residues. Germline V gives CDR1 KGHDR, CDR2 SFDVKD.

V gene TRBV29-1 combines with J gene TRBJ2-7, with 8 bases matching TRBD1. The V segment lost 6 bases and the J segment 0 bases; nucleotides outside the gene matches: 7. Germline CDR1 is SQVTM and CDR2 is ANQGSEA. The CDR3 is 14 residues long. The CDR3 region has the DNA TGCAGCGTCCTCGGACAGGGAGACTCCTACGAGCAGTACTTC. Translating it yields CSVLGQGDSYEQYF.

The V and J genes are TRBV21-1 and TRBJ2-2; TRBD1, the table's D call, lacks a check against the DNA. TRBV21-1 is designated a pseudogene. This CDR3 is 17 amino acids long. The CDR3 loop is CASSNRDRGEDTGELFF. Here the CDR3 DNA reads TGTGCCAGCAGCAACCGGGACAGGGGGGAAGACACCGGGGAGCTGTTTTTT.

The V and J genes are TRBV19 and TRBJ1-4; possibly TRBD1 for D (6 bases). There are 16 residues in the CDR3. The V and J ends lost 4 bases and 0 bases respectively, with 12 bases between them. The germline V gene encodes CDR1 LNHDA and CDR2 SQIVND (reference sequence). The CDR3 loop is CASSTRGTSTNEKLFF. CDR3 nucleotides: TGTGCCAGTAGTACCCGAGGGACATCAACTAATGAAAAACTGTTTTTT.

This clone is a singleton in its sample. J is TRBJ2-7 and V is TRBV5-1; tentative D call: TRBD2 (5 bases). Germline V gene lookup returns CDR1 SGHRS and CDR2 YFSETQ. Trimming took off 1 base at V and 3 bases at J, with 8 bases between the two ends. The CDR3 contains 13 residues. The CDR3 DNA reads as TGCGCCAGCAGCTTGCCTAGCTTCTACGAGCAGTACTTC. Protein product: CASSLPSFYEQYF.

The chain combines TRBV10-3 with TRBJ1-1, with D possibly being TRBD1 (5 bases). Trimming removed 4 bases at V and 6 bases at J, with 9 bases between. Per the germline V gene, CDR1 is ENHRY and CDR2 is SYGVKD. This CDR3 region has 12 residues. CDR3 nucleotides: TGTGCCATCAGTGGGCAGGGTCCTGAAGCTTTCTTT. This codes for CAISGQGPEAFF.

The sample holds one count of this clone. J is TRBJ1-3 and V is TRBV6-1, with D hard to call. Deletions cut 2 bases from V and 0 bases from J, with 5 bases between. This CDR3 is 14 amino acids long. Germline V gives CDR1 MNHNS, CDR2 SASEGT. The DNA for the CDR3 is TGTGCCAGCAGTGAACATAGCTCTGGAAACACCATATATTTT. It translates to CASSEHSSGNTIYF.

This clone was detected only a few times. The J gene is TRBJ1-1, the V gene TRBV19; tentative D call: TRBD1 (6 bases). Germline V gene data show CDR1 as LNHDA and CDR2 as SQIVND (reference sequence). Trimming took off 6 bases at V and 1 base at J, with 12 bases between the two ends. This CDR3 region has 14 residues. This chain's CDR3 is CASSSGAANTEAFF. In DNA, the CDR3 is TGTGCCAGTAGCTCAGGGGCGGCGAACACTGAAGCTTTCTTT.

J is TRBJ2-7 and V is TRBV7-8, with TRBD1 matching over 7 bases. The V gene end was trimmed by 7 bases and the J gene end by 5 bases; junction bases not matched to a gene: 5. Germline V lookup: CDR1 SGHVS, CDR2 FQNEAQ. This CDR3 contains 12 residues. The CDR3 spells CASTEGTDEQYF. The CDR3 bases are TGTGCCAGCACCGAAGGGACAGACGAGCAGTACTTC.

This clone was seen only a few times. V usage is TRBV19 and J usage is TRBJ2-7, with 10 bases matching TRBD1. CDR3 length equals 13 residues. Germline lookup yields CDR1 LNHDA and CDR2 SQIVND (reference sequence). The V gene end was trimmed by 5 bases and the J gene end by 5 bases; junction bases not matched to a gene: 3. This CDR3 is CASSRTGGDEQYF. The CDR3 DNA sequence: TGTGCCAGTAGTCGGACAGGGGGGGACGAGCAGTACTTC.

This clone appeared once. The chain recombines TRBV2 with TRBJ1-6; 7 bases are shared with TRBD1. CDR1 is SNHLY and CDR2 is FYNNEI in the germline V gene. After removal of 6 bases from V and 8 bases from J, the junction contained 7 bases not matched to a gene. CDR3 size: 14 residues. This chain's CDR3 is CASRGQVLDSPLHF. CDR3 sequence (DNA): TGTGCCAGCAGAGGACAGGTCCTGGATTCACCCCTCCACTTT.

The V gene is TRBV29-1, the J gene TRBJ1-2, with 8 bases lining up with TRBD1. This CDR3 comprises 12 residues. Germline CDR1 reads SQVTM; CDR2 reads ANQGSEA. The junction had 2 bases not matched to a gene; V was cut back by 6 bases and J by 2 bases. Here the CDR3 DNA reads TGCAGCGTGGACAGGGAAAACTATGGCTACACCTTC. Amino acid sequence: CSVDRENYGYTF. Combining the CDR3 with reference TRBV29-1 and TRBJ1-2 gives the whole variable domain SAVISQKPSRDICQRGTSLTIQCQVDSQVTMMFWYRQQPGQSLTLIATANQGSEATYESGFVIDKFPISRPNLTFSTLTVSNMSPEDSSIYLCSVDRENYGYTFGSGTRLTVV.

The chain couples TRBV27 to TRBJ2-1; no clear D. The length of the CDR3 is 17 residues. V was clipped by 2 bases and J by 0 bases, with 14 bases between them. The germline V gene has CDR1 MNHEY and CDR2 SMNVEV (reference sequence). CDR3 sequence reads: CASSLTGRLGSYNEQFF. CDR3 DNA sequence: TGTGCCAGCAGTTTAACGGGTCGATTGGGCTCCTACAATGAGCAGTTCTTC.

The chain uses TRBV28 and TRBJ2-1; 12 nucleotides line up with TRBD2. CDR1 and CDR2 (germline): MDHEN, SYDVKM. The V gene end was trimmed by 4 bases and the J gene end by 0 bases; junction bases not matched to a gene: 16. The CDR3 consists of 21 residues. CDR3 in amino acids: CASSSHGLAGPPRSSYNEQFF. DNA for the CDR3: TGTGCCAGCAGTTCACACGGACTAGCGGGACCCCCCCGGAGCTCCTACAATGAGCAGTTCTTC.

V is TRBV5-1 and J is TRBJ1-2; 7 positions agree with TRBD1. Germline CDR1 SGHRS, CDR2 YFSETQ. The CDR3 extends over 13 amino acids. Unmatched junction bases numbered 6, after V lost 4 bases and J lost 6 bases. The CDR3 sequence is CASSIRTGDGYTF. CDR3 coding DNA: TGCGCCAGCAGCATCCGGACAGGCGATGGCTACACCTTC.

The V gene is TRBV20-1, the J gene TRBJ1-2; tentative D call: TRBD1 (5 bases). Trimming pared 3 bases from V and 4 bases from J, leaving 12 bases between. The CDR3 runs 13 residues. Germline CDR1 DFQATT, CDR2 SNEGSKA (reference sequence). CDR3 in DNA: TGCAGTGCTAGTATACAGGCGTCCTATGGCTACACCTTC. This codes for CSASIQASYGYTF.

The chain employs TRBV29-1 and TRBJ2-7; 12 positions agree with TRBD2. V was pared by 3 bases and J by 2 bases, with 11 bases of the junction left unmatched. Germline V CDR1 and CDR2: SQVTM, ANQGSEA. CDR3 length equals 17 residues. The CDR3 bases are TGCAGCGTTGATGTGACAGAACTAGCGGGAGGAACCTACGAGCAGTACTTC. It yields the protein CSVDVTELAGGTYEQYF.

The CDR3 loop reads CASSAGQMLGEQYF. Written as DNA, the CDR3 is TGCGCCAGCTCCGCGGGACAGATGTTGGGCGAGCAGTACTTC. This chain connects TRBV4-1 to TRBJ2-7, with TRBD1 as a possible D gene (7 bases). CDR1 and CDR2 (germline): MGHRA, YSYEKL. V was cut by 8 bases and J by 6 bases, with 20 bases left in between. The CDR3 is 14 amino acids.

This clone appeared a few times. The CDR3 nucleotides are TGTGCCAGCAGCTTAGCAGCGTGGGAGCAGTACTTC. Its translation: CASSLAAWEQYF. This chain connects TRBV7-9 to TRBJ2-7; no definite D call. This CDR3 comprises 12 residues. Trimming left V 0 bases short and J 7 bases short, with 7 bases between. Germline V gene lookup returns CDR1 SEHNR and CDR2 FQNEAQ (reference sequence).

The chain links TRBV28 to TRBJ1-3, with D maybe TRBD1 (6 bases). The CDR3 is made up of 13 amino acids. In germline, CDR1 is MDHEN, CDR2 SYDVKM. Trimming stripped 9 bases from V and 5 bases from J, with 14 bases between. DNA for the CDR3: TGTGCCAGTACTACAGGGTCCCGAAACACCATATATTTT. Amino acids: CASTTGSRNTIYF.

This clone was recorded only once. The chain combines TRBV7-9 with TRBJ2-3; 13 bases are shared with TRBD2. Germline CDR1 and CDR2: SEHNR and FQNEAQ (reference sequence). CDR3 length equals 16 residues. After removal of 5 bases from V and 3 bases from J, the junction contained 5 bases not matched to a gene. CDR3 sequence: CASSQGTSGITDTQYF. CDR3 nucleotides: TGTGCCAGCAGCCAGGGGACTAGCGGGATTACAGATACGCAGTATTTT.

This clone was recorded a few times. V usage is TRBV27 and J usage is TRBJ2-5; TRBD1 matches at 9 bases. Germline V CDR1 and CDR2: MNHEY, SMNVEV (reference sequence). The CDR3 sequence is 15 residues long. The J segment lost 2 bases and the V segment lost 6 bases, leaving 7 bases of the junction unmatched. The CDR3 reads CASRRQGERQETQYF. The CDR3 DNA follows: TGTGCCAGCAGGAGACAGGGGGAGAGACAAGAGACCCAGTACTTC.

The chain employs TRBV10-3 and TRBJ1-5, with D unresolved. CDR1 is ENHRY, CDR2 SYGVKD, per germline. V was clipped by 6 bases and J by 6 bases, with 12 bases between them. This CDR3 is 13 amino acids long. The chain's CDR3 is CAIRDLSGQPQHF. CDR3 in DNA: TGTGCCATCAGGGACCTAAGCGGTCAGCCCCAGCATTTT.